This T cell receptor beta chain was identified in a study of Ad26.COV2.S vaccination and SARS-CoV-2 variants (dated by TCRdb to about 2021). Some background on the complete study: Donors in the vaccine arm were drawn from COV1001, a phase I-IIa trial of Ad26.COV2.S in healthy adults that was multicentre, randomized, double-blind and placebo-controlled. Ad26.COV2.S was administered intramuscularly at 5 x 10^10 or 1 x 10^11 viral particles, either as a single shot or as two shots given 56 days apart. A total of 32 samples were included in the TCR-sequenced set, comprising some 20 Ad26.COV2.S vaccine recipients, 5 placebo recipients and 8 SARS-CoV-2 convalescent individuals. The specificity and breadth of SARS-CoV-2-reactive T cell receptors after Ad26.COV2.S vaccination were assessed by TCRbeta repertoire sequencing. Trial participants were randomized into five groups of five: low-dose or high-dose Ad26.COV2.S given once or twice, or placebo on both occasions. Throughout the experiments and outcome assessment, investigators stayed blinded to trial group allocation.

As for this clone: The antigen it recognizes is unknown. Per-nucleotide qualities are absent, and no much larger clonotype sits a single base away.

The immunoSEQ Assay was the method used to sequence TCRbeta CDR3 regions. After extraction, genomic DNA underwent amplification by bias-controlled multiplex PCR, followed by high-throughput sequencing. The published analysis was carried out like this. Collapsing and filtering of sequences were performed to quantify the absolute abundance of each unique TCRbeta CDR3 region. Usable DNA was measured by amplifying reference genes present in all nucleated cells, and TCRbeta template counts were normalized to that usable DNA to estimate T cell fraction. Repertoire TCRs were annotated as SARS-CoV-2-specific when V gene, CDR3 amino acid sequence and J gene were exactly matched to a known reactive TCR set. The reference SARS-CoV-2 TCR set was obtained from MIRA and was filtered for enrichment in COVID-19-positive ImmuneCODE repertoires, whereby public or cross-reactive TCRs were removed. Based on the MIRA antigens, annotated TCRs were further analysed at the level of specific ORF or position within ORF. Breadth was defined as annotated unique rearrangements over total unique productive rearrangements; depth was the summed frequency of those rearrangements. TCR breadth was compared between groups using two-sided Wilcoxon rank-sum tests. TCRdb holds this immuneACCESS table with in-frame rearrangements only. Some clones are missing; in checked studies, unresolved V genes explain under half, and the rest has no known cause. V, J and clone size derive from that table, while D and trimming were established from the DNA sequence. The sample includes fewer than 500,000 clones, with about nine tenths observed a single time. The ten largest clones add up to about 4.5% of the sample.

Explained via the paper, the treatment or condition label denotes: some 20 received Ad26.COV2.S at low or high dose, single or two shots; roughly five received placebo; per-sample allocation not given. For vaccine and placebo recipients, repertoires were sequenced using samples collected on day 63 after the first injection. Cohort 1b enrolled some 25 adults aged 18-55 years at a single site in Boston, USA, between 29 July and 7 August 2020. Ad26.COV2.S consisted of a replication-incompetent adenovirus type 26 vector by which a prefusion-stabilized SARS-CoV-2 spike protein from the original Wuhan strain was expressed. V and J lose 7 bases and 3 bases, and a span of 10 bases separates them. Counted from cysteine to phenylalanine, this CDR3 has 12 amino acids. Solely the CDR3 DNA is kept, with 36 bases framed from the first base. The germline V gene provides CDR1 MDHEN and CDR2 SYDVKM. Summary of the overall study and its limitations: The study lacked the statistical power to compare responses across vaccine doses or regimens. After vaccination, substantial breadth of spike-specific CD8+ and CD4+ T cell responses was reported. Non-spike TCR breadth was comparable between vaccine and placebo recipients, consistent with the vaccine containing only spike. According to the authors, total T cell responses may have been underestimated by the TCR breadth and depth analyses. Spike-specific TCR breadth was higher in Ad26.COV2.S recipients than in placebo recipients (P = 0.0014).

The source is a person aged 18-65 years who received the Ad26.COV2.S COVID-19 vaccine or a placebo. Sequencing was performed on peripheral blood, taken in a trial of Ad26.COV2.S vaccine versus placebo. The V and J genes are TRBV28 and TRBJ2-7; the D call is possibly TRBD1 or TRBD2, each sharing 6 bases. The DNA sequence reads TGTGCCAGCACCGGGGGACACTACGAGCAGTACTTC. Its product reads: CASTGGHYEQYF.